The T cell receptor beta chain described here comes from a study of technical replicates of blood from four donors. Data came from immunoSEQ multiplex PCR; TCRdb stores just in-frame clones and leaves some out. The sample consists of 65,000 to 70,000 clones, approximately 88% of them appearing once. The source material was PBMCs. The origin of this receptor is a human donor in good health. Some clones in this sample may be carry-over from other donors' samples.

CDR3 residues: CASINHRRGAGEWRKLFF. CDR3 DNA: TGTGCCAGCATCAACCACCGCCGGGGGGCAGGGGAGTGGAGAAAACTGTTTTTT. The rearrangement links TRBV2 to TRBJ1-4; perhaps TRBD1 as D (6 bases). From germline, CDR1 is SNHLY and CDR2 FYNNEI. Trimming cost V 7 bases and J 10 bases, with 31 bases left between them. CDR3 size: 18 residues. Full variable domain (missing parts from reference TRBV2 and TRBJ1-4): EPEVTQTPSHQVTQMGQEVILRCVPISNHLYFYWYRQILGQKVEFLVSFYNNEISEKSEIFDDQFSVERPDGSNFTLKIRSTKLEDSAMYFCASINHRRGAGEWRKLFFGSGTQLSVL.